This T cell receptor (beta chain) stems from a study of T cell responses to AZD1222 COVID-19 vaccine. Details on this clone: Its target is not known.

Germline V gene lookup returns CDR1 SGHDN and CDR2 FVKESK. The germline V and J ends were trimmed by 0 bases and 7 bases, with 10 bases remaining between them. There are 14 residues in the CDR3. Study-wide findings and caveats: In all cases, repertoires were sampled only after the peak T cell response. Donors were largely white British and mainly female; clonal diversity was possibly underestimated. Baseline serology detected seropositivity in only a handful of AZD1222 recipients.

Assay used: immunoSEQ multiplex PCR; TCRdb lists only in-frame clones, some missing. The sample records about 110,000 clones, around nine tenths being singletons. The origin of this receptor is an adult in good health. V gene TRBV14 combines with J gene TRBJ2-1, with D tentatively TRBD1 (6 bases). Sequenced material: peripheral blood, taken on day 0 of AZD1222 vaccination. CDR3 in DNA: TGTGCCAGCAGCCAAGAACAGGGAAGGAATGAGCAGTTCTTC. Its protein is CASSQEQGRNEQFF.